This T cell receptor (beta chain) was retrieved from a study of cytomegalovirus exposure and HLA in healthy donors (dated 2017 in TCRdb). In the study overall: An earlier analysis of 550 to 700 of the donors reported 250 to 300 Gb of sequence data and 117 million unique TCR beta sequences from 150 million to 200 million T cells. About 280 gigabases of sequencing data and tens of millions of unique TCR sequences were included in an early release covering roughly 600 HLA-typed donors. Among the roughly 400 genotyped donors, about 83% belonged to the genetic ancestry cluster associated with self-reported Caucasian donors. The study was designed to test whether signatures of past pathogen exposure could be identified by cataloging public T cell receptors. Using immunosequencing, the study profiled T cell repertoires from about 610 subjects and related those repertoires to cytomegalovirus serostatus. Besides the first cohort of some 670 subjects, a separate validation cohort made up of 95 to 150 different subjects was used. To predict cytomegalovirus infection status, the study combined high-throughput TCR immunosequencing, statistical association of individual TCRs with disease status, and machine learning. A later analysis re-analyzed previously published TCR beta repertoires from approximately 670 donors and added high-resolution HLA genotyping to study TCR occurrence patterns. The later analysis used no new phenotypic data to find candidate immune exposures, relying instead on TCR beta sequences and their occurrence across donors. To decide whether each TCR beta V gene segment behaved as functional or pseudogenic, an earlier analysis of 587 of the donors relied on high-throughput TCR beta sequencing. Donor age, sex, ethnicity and CMV serostatus were compiled together with the repertoire data. A later genetic analysis took genome-wide SNP genotypes for about 60% of the roughly 670 donors and used that subset as a discovery cohort. All discovery cohort repertoires had been generated using a single sequencing platform. HLA typing included class I and class II loci at four-digit resolution. Typing coverage varied by locus: 629-630 donors for A, B, C, DRB1 and DQB1; more than 500 for DQA1; over 600 for DPA1; approximately 470 for DPB1. Four or five DR-DQ haplotypes were handled as single units for association and clustering because linkage in the cohort was strong. Among around 400 genotyped donors of the cohort, an average of roughly 230,000 unique TCR beta nucleotide sequences was sequenced per donor, of which about 18% were non-productive. Paper-wide results and their limitations: A cluster of highly shared sequence variants was judged likely to be a technical artifact of the sequencing pipeline. A later analysis reported that several top co-occurrence clusters appeared linked to parvovirus B19, influenza, CMV and Epstein-Barr virus. In both the original and validation cohorts, the classifier was reported to diagnose cytomegalovirus status with high specificity and sensitivity. Compared with equally common non-associated chains, HLA-associated TCR beta chains in a later analysis were more clonally expanded and had lower generation probabilities. Most CMV-associated TCR beta chains appeared to be HLA-restricted in a later analysis, and the HLA associations seemed to be driven largely by CMV exposure. The only immune exposure information available for the cohort was CMV serostatus. This cohort had only TCR beta chains sequenced, and the lack of alpha or paired-chain data limited which features could be detected. Most TCR sequences were observed very rarely across donors, whereas some public TCRs were present in many individuals. In the study, 150 to 200 TCR beta chains were listed as associated with cytomegalovirus. In a later analysis, 15,000 to 20,000 TCR beta sequences were associated with specific HLA alleles at a false discovery rate of 0.05. The authors suggested that the approach could potentially be extended to other disease states and immunological phenotypes. Because HLA typing was unavailable for some donors at each locus, only the typed subset was used in association tests. A few of the identified cytomegalovirus-associated TCR beta chains were confirmed in vitro to be specific for cytomegalovirus antigens. Roughly uniform sequencing depth across donors was assumed in presence/absence analyses, although this assumption may not hold. Linkage disequilibrium might explain the correlated functional status among segregating V segments, but an unknown experimental factor could not be ruled out. About 17 rarely observed V segments, including chromosome 9 orphons, were excluded from the earlier analysis of approximately 600 of the donors because counts were too low. Because the 87-base-pair reads could not distinguish some IMGT-functional V segments, including TRBV6-2 and TRBV6-3, those segments were excluded. An association between a missense DCLRE1C variant and V-gene and J-gene trimming of TCR beta chains was found in a later genetic analysis and replicated in an independent cohort. According to a later genetic analysis, donors in an Asian-associated ancestry cluster had fewer N-insertions in productive TCRs than the approximately 610-donor mean. In a later analysis, the rate of TCR association differed among HLA loci, with DRB1 alleles having the most associated TCRs and HLA-C alleles having the fewest. Assigning TCR associations to individual alleles was difficult when HLA alleles, especially DR and DQ, strongly co-occurred. In an earlier analysis of 587 of the donors, most TCR beta V segments appeared in productive rearrangements about 87% or about 30% of the time, broadly matching IMGT annotations. A further reported finding was that TCR beta sequences accurately predicted the HLA-A and HLA-B alleles for most subjects in the first cohort.

The junction carries 7 bases between V and J, which are trimmed by 0 bases and 0 bases respectively. The CDR3 starts with the cysteine, ends with the phenylalanine, and has 14 residues. The only DNA kept is the CDR3, 42 bases in frame from the first base. From the germline V gene, CDR1 is SGDLS and CDR2 is YYNGEE. This clone showed up just a few times. Its antigen is not yet known. It has no much larger one-base neighbor in the sample; base qualities were not kept. The cohort comprised 710 or so healthy bone marrow donors. At the time of sampling, every cohort member was nominally healthy, though immune exposures that went unrecorded were likely present. The donor was CMV seronegative and was included in the group of about 350 seronegative cohort members. A peripheral blood sample was collected from each donor, and TCR beta sequencing was performed on peripheral blood mononuclear cells. Genomic DNA extraction from the blood cell samples was performed with the Qiagen DNeasy Blood Extraction Kit.

The library was built by means of the immunoSEQ multiplex PCR assay. For the multiplex PCR, a mixture combining 60 forward primers for TCR Vbeta segments and 13 reverse primers for TCR Jbeta segments was used. The CDR3 region of rearranged TCR beta genes was amplified from genomic DNA with a multiplex PCR assay. The amplified TCR beta libraries were sequenced on the Illumina HiSeq System as 87-base-pair reads. The study's processing was this. In a later analysis, tens of millions of unique TCR beta chains were counted across the 500 to 850 repertoires, and about 9.9 million of these chains were shared by at least two donors. Raw reads were error-corrected and collapsed into unique sequences with a nearest-neighbor algorithm that merged closely related sequences to remove PCR and sequencing errors. V, D and J gene segments were assigned by aligning CDR3 sequences to IMGT reference sequences. For a sequence to be retained, a match of at least six nucleotides to both a V gene segment and a J gene segment was required. A rearrangement counted as productive if the CDR3 had no stop codons and remained in frame with V and J, and every other rearrangement counted as non-productive. CDR3 was defined according to IMGT convention as the region running from the second conserved V-encoded cysteine to the conserved J-encoded phenylalanine. Sequences without an unambiguous match to a single V gene segment were excluded from the earlier analysis of about 640 of the donors. In an earlier analysis of more than 500 of the donors, a V segment was called functional when productive rearrangements were above 56.7%, and segregating when the standard deviation between donors exceeded 5%. A statistical classification framework was developed to diagnose cytomegalovirus status using the catalog of TCR beta chain sequences. In a later analysis, TCR nucleotide sequences were compared against IMGT/GENE-DB human TR gene sequences so that V and J genes could be assigned. The TCRdist pipeline was used in a later analysis to assign CDR3 sequences and most-parsimonious VDJ recombination scenarios. In a later analysis, each TCR beta chain was defined by its CDR3 amino acid sequence together with its V-gene family, and reads lacking a unique V-gene family were excluded. In a later analysis, approximately 590 highly shared, low-generation-probability nucleotide sequences were removed to address suspected cross-contamination and a sequencing artifact. For each public chain, a later analysis derived a clonal expansion index from normalized ranks of inferred template counts within each repertoire. In a later analysis, generation probabilities were computed with a VDJ recombination model fitted to out-of-frame rearrangements, and the resulting probabilities were checked against IGoR. Hypergeometric tests were used in a later analysis to score TCR-TCR, TCR-HLA and TCR-CMV co-occurrence, with a repertoire-size bias correction applied to the TCR pairs. False discovery rates were estimated in a later analysis by permuting HLA or CMV assignments 20 times. In a later analysis, co-occurring TCRs were grouped with DBSCAN, and TCRdist sequence similarity was added when clustering was performed within HLA-allele-positive subsets. Repertoires with fewer than 30,000 or more than 120,000 public chains, plus five repertoires with anomalous nucleotide sharing, were excluded from co-occurrence clustering. As stored in TCRdb, this immuneACCESS dataset retains in-frame rearrangements with V and J assigned. A fraction of the clones does not appear; measured against another copy, unresolved V genes explain less than half of the discrepancy, and the remainder lacks a known reason. From that table come the V and J calls and clone size; the DNA was used to work out D and trimming. Present in this sample are around 100,000 clones, 79% of which were seen just once. In total, the top ten clones hold about 3% of the sample.

This sequence originates from a middle-aged woman in good health and CMV-seronegative. The V and J segments used are TRBV9 and TRBJ2-7; TRBD2 is a weak D gene call, 5 bases matching. The sequenced sample was PBMCs. This receptor has the CDR3 CASSVGGNSYEQYF. The sequenced DNA: TGTGCCAGCAGCGTAGGAGGGAACTCCTACGAGCAGTACTTC.